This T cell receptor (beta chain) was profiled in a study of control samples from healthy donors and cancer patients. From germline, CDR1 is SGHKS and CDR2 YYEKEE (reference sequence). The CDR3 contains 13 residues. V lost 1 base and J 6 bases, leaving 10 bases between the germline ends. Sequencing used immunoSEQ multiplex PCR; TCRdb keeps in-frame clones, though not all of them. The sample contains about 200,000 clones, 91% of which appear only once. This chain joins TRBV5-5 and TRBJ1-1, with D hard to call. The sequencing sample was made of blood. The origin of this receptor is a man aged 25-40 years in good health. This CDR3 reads CASSLYPGSEAFF. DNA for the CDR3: TGTGCCAGCAGCTTGTACCCGGGGTCTGAAGCTTTCTTT.